This TCR beta chain stems from a study of OX40 agonist ivuxolimab in advanced cancers. The repertoire was sequenced with immunoSEQ multiplex PCR; TCRdb's copy has only in-frame clones and lacks some. The sample lists about 53,000 clones, approximately 88% occurring once. Germline lookup yields CDR1 SSHAT and CDR2 FNYEAQ (reference sequence). V lost 5 bases to trimming and J lost 7 bases; unmatched junction nucleotides: 13. This CDR3 contains 16 residues. The chain joins TRBV7-7 to TRBJ2-1; 8 bases line up with TRBD2. The source material was CD4+ or CD8+ T cells sorted from blood, sampled in a trial of the OX40 agonist ivuxolimab. This clonotype was obtained from an adult with an advanced solid tumor such as melanoma, head and neck, liver or kidney cancer. CDR3 in DNA: TGTGCCAGCAGCATTACTAGCGGACAAATACCGAATGAGCAGTTCTTC. Translation gives CASSITSGQIPNEQFF.